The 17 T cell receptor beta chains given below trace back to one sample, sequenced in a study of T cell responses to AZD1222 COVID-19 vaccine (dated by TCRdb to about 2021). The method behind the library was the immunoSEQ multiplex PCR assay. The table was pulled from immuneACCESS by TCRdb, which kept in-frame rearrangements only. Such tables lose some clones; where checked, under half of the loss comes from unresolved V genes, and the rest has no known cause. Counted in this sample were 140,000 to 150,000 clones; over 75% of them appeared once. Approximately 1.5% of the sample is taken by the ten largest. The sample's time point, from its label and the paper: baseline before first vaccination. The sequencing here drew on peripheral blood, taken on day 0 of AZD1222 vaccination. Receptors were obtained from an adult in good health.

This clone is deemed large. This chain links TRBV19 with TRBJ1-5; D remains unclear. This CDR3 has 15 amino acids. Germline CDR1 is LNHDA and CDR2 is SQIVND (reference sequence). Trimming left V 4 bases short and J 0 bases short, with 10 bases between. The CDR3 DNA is TGTGCCAGTAGTAAGGCCCATCTTAGCAATCAGCCCCAGCATTTT. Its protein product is CASSKAHLSNQPQHF.

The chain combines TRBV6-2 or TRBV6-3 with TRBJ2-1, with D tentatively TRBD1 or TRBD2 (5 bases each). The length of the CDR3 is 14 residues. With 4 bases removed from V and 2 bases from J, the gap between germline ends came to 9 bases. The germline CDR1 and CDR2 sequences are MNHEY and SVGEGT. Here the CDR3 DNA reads TGTGCCAGCAGTTTCCGGGACCCCTACAATGAGCAGTTCTTC. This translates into CASSFRDPYNEQFF.

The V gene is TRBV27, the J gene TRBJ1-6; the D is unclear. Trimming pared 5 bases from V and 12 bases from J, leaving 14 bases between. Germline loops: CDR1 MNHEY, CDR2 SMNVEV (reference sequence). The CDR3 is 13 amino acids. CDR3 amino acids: CASSPSSPGPLHF. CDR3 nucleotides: TGTGCCAGCAGTCCGTCGTCTCCGGGACCCCTCCACTTT.

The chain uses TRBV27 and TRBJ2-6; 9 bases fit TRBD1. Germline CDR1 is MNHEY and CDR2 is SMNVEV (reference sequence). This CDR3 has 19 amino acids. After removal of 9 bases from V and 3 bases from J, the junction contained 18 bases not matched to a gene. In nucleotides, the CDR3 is TGTGCCAGTTACCGTTACCCGACAGGGGGAGTATATGGGGCCAACGTCCTGACTTTC. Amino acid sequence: CASYRYPTGGVYGANVLTF.

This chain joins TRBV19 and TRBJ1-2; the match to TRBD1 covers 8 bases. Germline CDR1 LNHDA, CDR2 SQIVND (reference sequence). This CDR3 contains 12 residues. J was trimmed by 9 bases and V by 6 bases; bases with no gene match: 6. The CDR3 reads CASSRTGPRYTF. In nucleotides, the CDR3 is TGTGCCAGTAGCCGGACAGGGCCTCGCTACACCTTC.

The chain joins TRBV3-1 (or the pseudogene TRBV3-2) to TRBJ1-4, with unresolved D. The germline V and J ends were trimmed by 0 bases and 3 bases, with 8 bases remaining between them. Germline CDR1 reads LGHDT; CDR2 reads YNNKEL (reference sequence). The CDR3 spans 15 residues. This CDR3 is CASSQDWRPNEKLFF. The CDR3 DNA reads TGTGCCAGCAGCCAAGATTGGCGGCCTAATGAAAAACTGTTTTTT.

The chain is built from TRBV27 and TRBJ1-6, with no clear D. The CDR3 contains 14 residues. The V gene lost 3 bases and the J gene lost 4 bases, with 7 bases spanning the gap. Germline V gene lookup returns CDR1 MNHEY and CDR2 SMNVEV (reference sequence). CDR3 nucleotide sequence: TGTGCCAGCAGTTTCCAGCTGTATAATTCACCCCTCCACTTT. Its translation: CASSFQLYNSPLHF.

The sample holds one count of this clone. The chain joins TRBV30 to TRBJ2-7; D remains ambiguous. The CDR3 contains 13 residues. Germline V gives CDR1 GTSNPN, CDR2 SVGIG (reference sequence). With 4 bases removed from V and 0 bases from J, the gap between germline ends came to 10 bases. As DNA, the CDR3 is TGTGCCTGGACCCCCCTGAACTCCTACGAGCAGTACTTC. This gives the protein CAWTPLNSYEQYF.

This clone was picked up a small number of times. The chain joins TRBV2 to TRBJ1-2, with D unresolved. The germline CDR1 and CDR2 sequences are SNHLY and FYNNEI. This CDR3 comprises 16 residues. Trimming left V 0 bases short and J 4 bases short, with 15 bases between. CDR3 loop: CASSEAVTVRGYGYTF. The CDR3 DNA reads TGTGCCAGCAGTGAAGCGGTAACAGTCAGAGGCTATGGCTACACCTTC.

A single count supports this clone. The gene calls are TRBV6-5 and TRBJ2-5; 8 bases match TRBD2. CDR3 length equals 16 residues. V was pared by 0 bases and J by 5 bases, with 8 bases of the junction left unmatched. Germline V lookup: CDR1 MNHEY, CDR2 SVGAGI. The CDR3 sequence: CASSYSFGRAGETQYF. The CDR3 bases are TGTGCCAGCAGTTACTCTTTCGGGAGGGCCGGGGAGACCCAGTACTTC.

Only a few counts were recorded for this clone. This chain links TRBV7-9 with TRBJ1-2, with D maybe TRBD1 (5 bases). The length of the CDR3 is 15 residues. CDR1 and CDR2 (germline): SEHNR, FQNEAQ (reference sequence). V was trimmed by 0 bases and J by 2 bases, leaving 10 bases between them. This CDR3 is CASSLARGTNYGYTF. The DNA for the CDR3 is TGTGCCAGCAGCTTAGCGCGGGGGACCAACTATGGCTACACCTTC.

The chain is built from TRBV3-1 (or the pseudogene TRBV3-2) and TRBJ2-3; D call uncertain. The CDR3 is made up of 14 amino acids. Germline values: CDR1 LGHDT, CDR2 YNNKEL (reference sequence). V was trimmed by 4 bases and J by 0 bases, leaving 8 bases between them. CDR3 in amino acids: CASSPGRSTDTQYF. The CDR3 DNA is TGTGCCAGCAGCCCCGGAAGAAGCACAGATACGCAGTATTTT.

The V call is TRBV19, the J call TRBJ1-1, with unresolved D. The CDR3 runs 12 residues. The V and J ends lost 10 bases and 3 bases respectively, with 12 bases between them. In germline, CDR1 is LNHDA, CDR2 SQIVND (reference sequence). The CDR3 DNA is TGTGCCACCTCGCCTAGGCACACTGAAGCTTTCTTT. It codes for CATSPRHTEAFF.

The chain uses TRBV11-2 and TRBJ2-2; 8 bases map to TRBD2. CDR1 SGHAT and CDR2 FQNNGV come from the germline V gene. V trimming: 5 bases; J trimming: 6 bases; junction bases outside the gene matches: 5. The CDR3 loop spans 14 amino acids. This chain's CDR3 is CASSINGGAGELFF. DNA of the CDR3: TGTGCCAGCAGCATCAACGGGGGGGCCGGGGAGCTGTTTTTT.

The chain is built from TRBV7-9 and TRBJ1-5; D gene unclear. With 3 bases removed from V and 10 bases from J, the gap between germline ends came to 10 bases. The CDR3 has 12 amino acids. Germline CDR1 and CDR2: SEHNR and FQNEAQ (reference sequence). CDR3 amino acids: CASSLTPGPQHF. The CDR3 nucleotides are TGTGCCAGCAGCTTGACCCCGGGTCCCCAGCATTTT. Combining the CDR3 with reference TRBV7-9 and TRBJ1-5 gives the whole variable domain DTGVSQNPRHKITKRGQNVTFRCDPISEHNRLYWYRQTLGQGPEFLTYFQNEAQLEKSRLLSDRFSAERPKGSFSTLEIQRTEQGDSAMYLCASSLTPGPQHFGDGTRLSIL.

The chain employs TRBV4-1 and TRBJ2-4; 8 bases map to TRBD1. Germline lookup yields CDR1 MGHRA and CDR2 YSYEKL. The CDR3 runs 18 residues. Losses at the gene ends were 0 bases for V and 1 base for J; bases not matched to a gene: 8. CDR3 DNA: TGCGCCAGCAGCCAAGATAACACAGGGGGGAATGCCAAAAACATTCAGTACTTC. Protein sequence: CASSQDNTGGNAKNIQYF.

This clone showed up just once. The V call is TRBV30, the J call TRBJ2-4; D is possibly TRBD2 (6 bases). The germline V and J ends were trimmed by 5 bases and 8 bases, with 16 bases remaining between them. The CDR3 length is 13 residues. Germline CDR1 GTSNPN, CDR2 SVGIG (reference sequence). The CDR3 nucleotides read TGTGCCTGGGTGTCGGGAGAGGCGGACATTCAGTACTTC. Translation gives CAWVSGEADIQYF. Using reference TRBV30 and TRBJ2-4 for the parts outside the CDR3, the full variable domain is SQTIHQWPATLVQPVGSPLSLECTVEGTSNPNLYWYRQAAGRGLQLLFYSVGIGQISSEVPQNLSASRPQDRQFILSSKKLLLSDSGFYLCAWVSGEADIQYFGAGTRLSVL.